This T cell receptor (beta chain) was retrieved from a study of cytomegalovirus exposure and HLA in healthy donors. Study details: Genetic ancestry analysis placed over 65% of the approximately 400 donors that were genotyped in the Caucasian-associated cluster. General study results and limits: Whilst most TCR sequences proved rare, a subset of public TCRs occurred across many donors. TCR beta sequences reportedly predicted the HLA-A and HLA-B alleles of most subjects accurately.

PCR used 60 Vbeta primers and 13 Jbeta primers. Method: immunoSEQ multiplex PCR; TCRdb's copy keeps in-frame clones and lacks some. This sample yields about 37,000 clones, of which 75% to 85% are seen a single time; about a tenth belongs to the top ten. The V and J ends lost 0 bases and 1 base respectively, with 6 bases between them. Germline V gives CDR1 SEHNR, CDR2 FQNEAQ (reference sequence). The CDR3 sequence is 14 residues long. Concerning this clone: Its antigen is not known.

The chain links TRBV7-9 to TRBJ1-1; no clear D gene. This receptor was taken from a woman aged 40 to 55 in good health and CMV-seronegative. Sequencing was carried out using PBMCs. CDR3 sequence (DNA): TGTGCCAGCAGCTTAGCTGCCGGGAACACTGAAGCTTTCTTT. The encoded protein is CASSLAAGNTEAFF.